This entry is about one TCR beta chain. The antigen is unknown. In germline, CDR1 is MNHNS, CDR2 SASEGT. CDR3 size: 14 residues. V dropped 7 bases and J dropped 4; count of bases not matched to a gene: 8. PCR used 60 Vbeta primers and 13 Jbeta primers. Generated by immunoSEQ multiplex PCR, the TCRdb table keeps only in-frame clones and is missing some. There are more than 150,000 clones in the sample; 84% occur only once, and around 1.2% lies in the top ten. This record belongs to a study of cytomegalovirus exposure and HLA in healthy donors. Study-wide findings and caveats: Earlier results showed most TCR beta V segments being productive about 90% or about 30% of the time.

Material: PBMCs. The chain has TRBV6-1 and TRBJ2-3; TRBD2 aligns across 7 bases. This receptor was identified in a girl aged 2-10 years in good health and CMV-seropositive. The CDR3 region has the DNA TGTGCCAGCAAGGAGGCGGGAGTAGCAGATACGCAGTATTTT. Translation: CASKEAGVADTQYF.